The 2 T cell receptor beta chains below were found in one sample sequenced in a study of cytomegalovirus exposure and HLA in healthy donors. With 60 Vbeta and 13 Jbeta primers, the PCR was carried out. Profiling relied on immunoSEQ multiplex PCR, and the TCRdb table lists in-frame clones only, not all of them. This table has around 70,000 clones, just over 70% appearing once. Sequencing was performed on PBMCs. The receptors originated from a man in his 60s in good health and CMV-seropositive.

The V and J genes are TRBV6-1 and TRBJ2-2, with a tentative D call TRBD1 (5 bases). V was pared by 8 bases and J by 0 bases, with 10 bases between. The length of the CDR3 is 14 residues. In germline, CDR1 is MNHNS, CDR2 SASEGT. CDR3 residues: CASGADANTGELFF. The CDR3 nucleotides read TGTGCCAGCGGGGCAGACGCGAACACCGGGGAGCTGTTTTTT.

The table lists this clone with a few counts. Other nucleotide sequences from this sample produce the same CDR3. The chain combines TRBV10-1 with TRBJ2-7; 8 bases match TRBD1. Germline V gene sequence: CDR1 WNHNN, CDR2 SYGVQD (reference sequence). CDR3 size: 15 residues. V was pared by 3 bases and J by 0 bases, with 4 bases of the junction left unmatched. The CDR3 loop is CASSEGQGISYEQYF. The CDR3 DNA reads TGCGCCAGCAGTGAAGGACAGGGCATCTCCTACGAGCAGTACTTC.